This T cell receptor beta chain was retrieved from a study of T cells in Graves' hyperthyroidism and ophthalmopathy. Study information: Peripheral blood collection took place at initial diagnosis, before any treatment. The study's findings and limits: Ophthalmopathy, as predicted by the model, came a median around 6 months after the prediction.

The CDR3 has 15 amino acids. Germline lookup yields CDR1 SGHRS and CDR2 YFSETQ. The V end lost 0 bases, the J end lost 0 bases, and 8 bases lay between the germline ends. Turning to this clonotype: Its matching antigen is unknown.

Authors of the study amplified TCR beta CDR3 regions from RNA transcripts. First-round RT-PCR with HTBI primers amplified the TCR CDR3 region. TCRdb reanalysed the multiplex PCR reads using MiXCR and keeps one entry per CDR3 protein. The sample comprises approximately 570,000 distinct CDR3 sequences, about 20% of which are singletons, and over 45% rests with the top ten. The specimen sequenced was blood. The V call is TRBV5-1, the J call TRBJ2-3; D not certain. This receptor was identified in a man aged 35 to 55 with Graves' ophthalmopathy. CDR3 sequence: CASSLEDISTDTQYF. DNA for the CDR3: TGCGCCAGCAGCTTGGAGGATATCAGCACAGATACGCAGTATTTT.